This T cell receptor (beta chain) was recovered during a study of CD8 T cells in ankylosing spondylitis. To note about this clonotype: Antigen unknown.

Generation of TCR beta libraries employed quantitative 5'-RACE incorporating molecular barcodes. In TCRdb, the 5' RACE reads were re-called with MiXCR into one record per CDR3 protein. This table has about 450,000 distinct CDR3 sequences, roughly 27% appearing once. General observations from the study: There were earlier reports of some motif variants in reactive arthritis synovial fluid and blood. Disease-linked clones were found to be CD8+ and relatively rare in peripheral blood. Seemingly distinctive of ankylosing spondylitis blood was a TCR beta motif formed by eight highly homologous variants. Clones linked to disease were reported to show significant enrichment in matched ankylosing spondylitis synovial fluid.

The CDR3 is 13 amino acids. Per the germline V gene, CDR1 is DFQATT and CDR2 is SNEGSKA (reference sequence). V dropped 5 bases and J dropped 4; count of bases not matched to a gene: 5. The J gene is TRBJ2-3, the V gene TRBV20-1, with 8 positions matching TRBD2. The TCR originated in a male donor with ankylosing spondylitis. The sample was blood, either unsorted or a sorted T cell fraction (not recorded which). Written as DNA, the CDR3 is TGCAGTGCTCGTAGCGGGATTTCAGATACGCAGTATTTT. Protein product: CSARSGISDTQYF.